This T cell receptor (beta chain) appears in the sequencing data of a study of blood T cells in healthy people across ages. Together with a sample-barcoded 5' primer, a J-beta primer mix was included in a second PCR lasting roughly 6 to 12 cycles. TCRdb re-called the 5' RACE reads through MiXCR, storing one row per CDR3 protein. The sample yields about a million distinct CDR3 sequences, around two fifths seen once. CDR1 and CDR2 from the germline V gene are ENHRY and SYGVKD. The V end was cut by 3 bases, the J end by 0 bases, with 8 bases between. The CDR3 is made up of 15 amino acids. The TCR originated in a man aged 18 to 30 in good health. The material sequenced was blood. The chain has TRBV10-3 and TRBJ1-4; no clear D gene. This CDR3 is CAISDSRATNEKLFF. CDR3 DNA: TGTGCCATCAGTGACAGCCGAGCAACTAATGAAAAACTGTTTTTT.